This entry describes one T cell receptor (beta chain). What it binds is not known. At one boundary the junction diverges from the germline segment, which might be a read error. The CDR3 length is 15 residues. In germline, CDR1 is SSHAT, CDR2 FNYEAQ (reference sequence). The source of the sample is a study of radiation and T cells in renal cell carcinoma. Assay: immunoSEQ multiplex PCR; the TCRdb copy retains only in-frame clones and omits some. The table shows 150,000 or so clones, with 88% occurring only once. Time point meaning: baseline pretreatment blood. Treatment specified: 15 Gy SBRT to primary tumor, nephrectomy 4 weeks later. Study-wide findings and caveats: No pretreatment tumor biopsies were available for baseline clonotypes.

The sample was blood, taken from a patient whose treatment included radiotherapy and nephrectomy. The TCR originated in a woman in her 50s with renal cell carcinoma. V is TRBV7-7 and J is TRBJ2-2, with TRBD2 matching over 8 bases. The CDR3 is CASSQLAVDTGELFF. The CDR3 DNA is TGTGCTAGCAGCCAACTAGCGGTCGACACCGGGGAGCTGTTTTTT.